This T cell receptor beta chain was captured by sequencing in a study of response to subunit inactivated influenza vaccine. General observations from the study: A suggestion made by the authors is that each seasonal influenza vaccination recruits few new T cells.

TCRdb reprocessed the RT-PCR reads with MiXCR, giving one entry per CDR3 protein. The table includes about 310,000 distinct CDR3 sequences, 21% detected once. A word on this clonotype: Antigen specificity is unknown.

The germline V gene has CDR1 LNHDA and CDR2 SQIVND (reference sequence). The CDR3 extends over 16 amino acids. V lost 4 bases and J lost 1; bases outside the gene matches: 7. This TCR was recovered from a man aged 50 to 69 who received an inactivated influenza vaccine. The chain has TRBV19 and TRBJ1-2; 9 bases are a match to TRBD1. The material was PBMCs from blood, obtained 21 months after vaccination. This CDR3 is CASSNVPGQGNYGYTF. The CDR3 region has the DNA TGTGCCAGTAGTAATGTCCCGGGACAGGGTAACTATGGCTACACCTTC.